The 5 T cell receptor beta chains below all came from one sample that was sequenced in a study of cytomegalovirus exposure and HLA in healthy donors. Primers for the PCR totalled 60 Vbeta and 13 Jbeta. The repertoire was sequenced with immunoSEQ multiplex PCR; TCRdb's copy has only in-frame clones and lacks some. The table has about 84,000 clones, roughly 73% seen once. Sequencing input: PBMCs. These receptors all come from a male donor in good health and CMV-seropositive.

This chain joins TRBV28 and TRBJ2-7; D uncertain. The ends were cut back, 2 bases at V and 5 bases at J, with 13 bases in the middle. The germline V gene has CDR1 MDHEN and CDR2 SYDVKM. The CDR3 contains 14 residues. For the CDR3, the DNA is TGTGCCAGCAGTTTAGGCGACCCCAGGAACGAGCAGTACTTC. It translates to CASSLGDPRNEQYF.

V and J are TRBV5-4 and TRBJ2-1; TRBD2 is a possible D gene (5 bases). This CDR3 comprises 15 residues. Germline assignment: CDR1 SGHNT and CDR2 YYREEE (reference sequence). Trimming removed 2 bases from V and 2 bases from J, with 11 bases in between. The CDR3 region has the DNA TGTGCCAGCAGCTTCTGGGAGTTCCCCTACAATGAGCAGTTCTTC. Its translation: CASSFWEFPYNEQFF.

This clone turned up a few times. The CDR3 bases are TGTGCCAGCAGTTTATCAGGTCCCGAGAAGGAGCAGTTCTTC. Residues: CASSLSGPEKEQFF. V usage is TRBV28 and J usage is TRBJ2-1; D unclear. The CDR3 has 14 residues. Germline-derived CDR1 and CDR2 are MDHEN and SYDVKM. V lost 1 base and J 10 bases, leaving 14 bases between the germline ends.

This clone was counted a single time. The J gene is TRBJ2-7, the V gene TRBV21-1; TRBD1 was called by the table and not checked on the DNA. TRBV21-1 is termed a pseudogene. The length of the CDR3 is 16 residues. Here the CDR3 reads CASSKAKGQGWYEQYF. The CDR3 DNA sequence: TGTGCCAGCAGCAAAGCAAAAGGACAGGGTTGGTACGAGCAGTACTTC.

The CDR3 protein is CASSESRGNIQYF. CDR3 sequence (DNA): TGTGCCAGCAGTGAATCCAGGGGAAACATTCAGTACTTC. The gene calls are TRBV2 and TRBJ2-4; possibly TRBD1 for D (6 bases). Between the trimmed V and J ends, which lost 2 bases and 6 bases, there was a span of 8 bases. This CDR3 spans 13 amino acids. Per the germline V gene, CDR1 is SNHLY and CDR2 is FYNNEI.